The following is a TCR beta chain sequence with its context. This CDR3 comprises 16 residues. Germline values: CDR1 DFQATT, CDR2 SNEGSKA (reference sequence). Trimming shortened V by 0 bases and J by 0 bases, and 9 bases separated the two germline ends. The record originates from a study of blood T cells in healthy people across ages. Through a sample-barcoded 5' primer and a J-beta primer mix, a second PCR was run for roughly 7 to 12 cycles. TCRdb reanalysed the 5' RACE reads using MiXCR and keeps one entry per CDR3 protein. The sample yields approximately 830,000 distinct CDR3 sequences, under 80% seen once.

J is TRBJ2-6 and V is TRBV20-1; possibly TRBD2 for D (6 bases). This TCR was sampled from a man younger than 40 in good health. Sequences were obtained from blood. The CDR3: CSAREGGSSGANVLTF. In nucleotides, the CDR3 is TGCAGTGCTAGAGAGGGAGGTAGCTCTGGGGCCAACGTCCTGACTTTC.